A selection of T cell receptor beta chains follows, all from one sample in a study of blood T cell repertoires in COVID-19. The repertoire was sequenced with immunoSEQ multiplex PCR; TCRdb's copy has only in-frame clones and lacks some. The sample shows about 170,000 clones, about 74% of them seen only once. Sequencing was carried out using peripheral blood. The source is a woman aged 80 or over with acute or convalescent COVID-19. The CDR3 runs from the conserved cysteine through the conserved F or W. The order of the fields is clone size, V gene, J gene, D gene, CDR3 protein, CDR3 DNA. A D gene is named only where the DNA matches it firmly. Clone size is shown for a subset of rows, as once, few, many or a class of expanded clone.

-,TRBV6-2/TRBV6-3,TRBJ1-1,-,CASSYSKSFDTHTEAFF,TGTGCCAGCAGTTACTCGAAGAGTTTTGACACCCACACTGAAGCTTTCTTT
-,TRBV5-1,TRBJ1-2,TRBD1,CASSLVPGGGGYTF,TGCGCCAGCAGCTTGGTCCCAGGGGGCGGTGGCTACACCTTC
-,TRBV7-8,TRBJ2-5,-,CASSSYETQYF,TGTGCCAGCAGCTCCTATGAGACCCAGTACTTC
-,TRBV5-6,TRBJ1-1,TRBD1,CASSLLGQRNTEAFF,TGTGCCAGCAGCTTGCTGGGACAGAGGAACACTGAAGCTTTCTTT
once,TRBV28,TRBJ2-4,-,CASKLAGTPSSEYF,TGTGCCAGCAAGCTGGCGGGAACCCCCAGTTCAGAGTACTTC
-,TRBV27,TRBJ2-3,TRBD2,CASSLGSGSSYTQYF,TGTGCCAGCAGTTTGGGTAGCGGGAGCTCGTATACGCAGTATTTT
-,TRBV27,TRBJ2-7,-,CASSLAGGGLEQYF,TGTGCCAGCAGTTTAGCGGGCGGAGGCCTCGAGCAGTACTTC
-,TRBV18,TRBJ2-1,-,CASSPPVPLRNEQFF,TGTGCCAGCTCACCACCGGTCCCCCTGAGGAATGAGCAGTTCTTC
-,TRBV10-3,TRBJ2-7,-,CAISLGHEQYF,TGTGCCATCAGTTTGGGGCACGAGCAGTACTTC
-,TRBV10-1,TRBJ1-2,-,CASSDRQDNYGYTF,TGCGCCAGCAGTGATCGTCAGGATAACTATGGCTACACCTTC
-,TRBV7-2,TRBJ2-3,TRBD2,CASSSALAGGPDTQYF,TGTGCCAGCAGCTCAGCCTTAGCGGGAGGACCAGATACGCAGTATTTT
-,TRBV2,TRBJ1-1,TRBD1,CASSKEQGINTEAFF,TGTGCCAGCAGTAAGGAACAGGGGATTAACACTGAAGCTTTCTTT
-,TRBV9,TRBJ2-3,-,CASSVIGSGTDTQYF,TGTGCCAGCAGCGTGATCGGGAGTGGCACAGATACGCAGTATTTT
-,TRBV5-1,TRBJ2-7,-,CASSLDNEQYF,TGCGCCAGCAGCTTGGACAACGAGCAGTACTTC
-,TRBV15,TRBJ2-7,TRBD1,CATSRDPWDRVSYEQYF,TGTGCCACCAGCAGAGATCCCTGGGACAGGGTTTCCTACGAGCAGTACTTC
-,TRBV19,TRBJ2-7,TRBD2,CASSLGLAGDLHEQYF,TGTGCCAGCTCCCTGGGACTAGCGGGGGACCTCCACGAGCAGTACTTC
-,TRBV27,TRBJ1-5,-,CASSPGAGEGSNQPQHF,TGTGCCAGCAGTCCGGGGGCGGGGGAAGGGAGCAATCAGCCCCAGCATTTT
-,TRBV11-2,TRBJ2-2,-,CASSFLENTGELFF,TGTGCCAGCAGCTTTTTAGAGAACACCGGGGAGCTGTTTTTT
-,TRBV6-6,TRBJ1-5,-,CASSSHLYNQPQHF,TGTGCCAGCAGTTCCCACCTATACAATCAGCCCCAGCATTTT
-,TRBV24-1,TRBJ2-5,TRBD2,CATREGGLAGDGGTQYF,TGTGCCACCAGGGAAGGTGGGCTAGCGGGAGATGGGGGGACCCAGTACTTC
-,TRBV27,TRBJ1-5,-,CASSLYSPPNQPQHF,TGTGCCAGCAGTTTGTACTCTCCCCCCAATCAGCCCCAGCATTTT
-,TRBV7-3,TRBJ2-2,-,CASSWGPQPTGELFF,TGTGCCAGCAGCTGGGGGCCACAACCGACCGGGGAGCTGTTTTTT
-,TRBV2,TRBJ2-2,-,CASTPLRGPGELFF,TGTGCCAGCACCCCCCTCAGGGGACCCGGGGAGCTGTTTTTT
-,TRBV28,TRBJ1-1,-,CASSSPAGAGVGDTEAFF,TGTGCCAGCAGTTCCCCAGCGGGCGCCGGAGTTGGAGACACTGAAGCTTTCTTT
-,TRBV24-1,TRBJ2-7,TRBD1,CATSEAGTGSYEQYF,TGTGCCACCAGTGAAGCCGGGACAGGGTCCTACGAGCAGTACTTC
-,TRBV3-1/TRBV3-2,TRBJ2-1,-,CASSTQIAAFYNEQFF,TGTGCCAGCAGCACCCAAATAGCGGCCTTTTACAATGAGCAGTTCTTC
-,TRBV10-3,TRBJ2-1,TRBD2,CAISGSGRGYNEQFF,TGTGCCATCAGTGGTAGCGGGCGTGGGTACAATGAGCAGTTCTTC
once,TRBV5-4,TRBJ1-6,-,CASSLTGAGSPLHF,TGTGCCAGCAGCCTGACAGGAGCTGGTTCACCCCTCCACTTT
-,TRBV30,TRBJ1-1,TRBD1,CAFTGGYTEAFF,TGTGCCTTCACAGGGGGGTACACTGAAGCTTTCTTT
-,TRBV5-8,TRBJ2-4,-,CASSFRQPKNIQYF,TGTGCCAGCAGCTTCAGACAGCCCAAAAACATTCAGTACTTC
-,TRBV9,TRBJ1-2,-,CASSTQGPYGYTF,TGTGCCAGCAGCACACAGGGCCCCTATGGCTACACCTTC
-,TRBV28,TRBJ1-4,-,CASIGGSTEKLFF,TGTGCCAGCATTGGAGGGTCGACTGAAAAACTGTTTTTT
-,TRBV5-1,TRBJ2-1,TRBD2,CASSSRGLAGDSYNEQFF,TGCGCCAGCAGCTCGAGGGGACTAGCGGGCGACTCCTACAATGAGCAGTTCTTC
-,TRBV7-6,TRBJ2-1,-,CASSFQPPSRGSSYNEQFF,TGTGCCAGCAGCTTCCAGCCCCCCTCGCGCGGCAGCTCCTACAATGAGCAGTTCTTC
-,TRBV19,TRBJ2-7,TRBD1,CASSIEGQTYEQYF,TGTGCCAGTAGTATAGAGGGACAGACCTACGAGCAGTACTTC
-,TRBV28,TRBJ2-7,TRBD2,CASSFPGLAGPVVHEQYF,TGTGCCAGCAGTTTCCCGGGACTAGCGGGCCCGGTGGTCCACGAGCAGTACTTC
-,TRBV12-3/TRBV12-4,TRBJ2-3,-,CASSPDRGTQYF,TGTGCCAGCAGCCCAGATAGGGGGACGCAGTATTTT
once,TRBV9,TRBJ1-2,-,CASSPRYTDYGYTF,TGTGCCAGCAGCCCCCGATACACCGACTATGGCTACACCTTC
many,TRBV7-9,TRBJ1-4,-,CASSPGLSGEEKLFF,TGTGCCAGCAGCCCTGGTCTTTCGGGGGAGGAAAAACTGTTTTTT
-,TRBV5-4,TRBJ2-5,TRBD2,CASRPGTSGGETQYF,TGTGCCAGCAGACCAGGGACTAGTGGAGGGGAGACCCAGTACTTC
-,TRBV27,TRBJ1-1,-,CASGRGVVNTEAFF,TGTGCCAGTGGGAGGGGGGTCGTGAACACTGAAGCTTTCTTT
-,TRBV18,TRBJ2-5,-,CASSQDYQETQYF,TGTGCCAGCTCTCAAGACTACCAAGAGACCCAGTACTTC
few,TRBV6-1,TRBJ1-2,-,CASSEDSANYGYTF,TGTGCCAGCAGTGAGGACAGTGCTAACTATGGCTACACCTTC
few,TRBV7-9,TRBJ2-7,TRBD2,CASSPPWRVSGRPDEQYF,TGTGCCAGCAGCCCCCCTTGGAGGGTTAGCGGGAGACCCGACGAGCAGTACTTC
-,TRBV28,TRBJ2-7,-,CASSFFVARSYEQYF,TGTGCCAGCAGTTTCTTCGTTGCGCGGTCCTACGAGCAGTACTTC
few,TRBV29-1,TRBJ2-1,TRBD2,CSAGLAGGRGLSVNEQFF,TGCAGCGCTGGACTAGCGGGAGGGCGGGGGCTCTCTGTCAATGAGCAGTTCTTC
-,TRBV5-6,TRBJ1-2,-,CASSFNPGQSYGYTF,TGTGCCAGCAGCTTTAATCCGGGACAAAGCTATGGCTACACCTTC